This is a list of T cell receptor beta chains from one sample in a study of cytomegalovirus exposure and HLA in healthy donors. Method: immunoSEQ multiplex PCR; TCRdb's copy keeps in-frame clones and lacks some. The sample has 190,000 or so clones, more than 65% seen once; the top ten hold approximately 2.9%. The source material was PBMCs. These receptors all come from a woman aged 18-29 years in good health and CMV-seropositive. CDR3s include the opening cysteine and the closing phenylalanine or tryptophan. Each record gives: clone size, J gene, V gene, D gene, CDR3 protein, CDR3 DNA. The D gene is left open where the match is weak. The listing skips clone size in some rows; elsewhere it reads once, few, many or a size class.

>-|TRBJ2-1|TRBV29-1|-
CSVEVWSGRGVYNEQFF
TGCAGCGTTGAAGTTTGGAGTGGGAGGGGGGTTTACAATGAGCAGTTCTTC
>-|TRBJ2-1|TRBV19|-
CASRWRQNNEQFF
TGTGCCAGTAGGTGGAGGCAAAACAATGAGCAGTTCTTC
>-|TRBJ1-2|TRBV18|TRBD1
CASSPPEGGLVYGYTF
TGTGCCAGCTCACCACCGGAAGGGGGCTTAGTCTATGGCTACACCTTC
>-|TRBJ1-2|TRBV6-5|-
CASSPGEDYGYTF
TGTGCCAGCAGTCCGGGAGAGGACTATGGCTACACCTTC
>-|TRBJ1-1|TRBV29-1|TRBD1
CSASGTGNTEAFF
TGCAGCGCCTCCGGGACAGGGAACACTGAAGCTTTCTTT
>-|TRBJ2-7|TRBV11-2|TRBD2
CASGSRTSGGYEQYF
TGTGCCAGCGGATCCCGGACTAGCGGGGGCTACGAGCAGTACTTC
>-|TRBJ1-2|TRBV10-3|TRBD1
CAISTGTGLDYTF
TGTGCCATCAGTACCGGGACAGGGCTTGACTACACCTTC
>-|TRBJ2-7|TRBV4-2|-
CASSQDTGSSYEQYF
TGTGCCAGCAGCCAAGACACAGGGAGCTCCTACGAGCAGTACTTC
>-|TRBJ2-4|TRBV19|-
CASTGGILAKNIQYF
TGTGCCAGTACCGGAGGTATCCTAGCCAAAAACATTCAGTACTTC
>-|TRBJ1-1|TRBV6-5|TRBD1
CASSRRGQGCVF
TGTGCCAGCAGCAGAAGAGGACAGGGGTGCGTCTTT
>-|TRBJ1-5|TRBV6-5|-
CASSYSGGGGNQPQHF
TGTGCCAGCAGTTACTCGGGAGGGGGTGGCAATCAGCCCCAGCATTTT
>-|TRBJ2-7|TRBV19|TRBD2
CASTAGTSGEGEQYF
TGTGCCAGTACCGCAGGGACTAGCGGGGAGGGAGAGCAGTACTTC
>-|TRBJ2-2|TRBV7-9|TRBD2
CASSLLAGGSGELFF
TGTGCCAGCAGTCTTCTAGCGGGGGGTTCCGGGGAGCTGTTTTTT
>-|TRBJ1-3|TRBV6-1|-
CASRGGGSGGNTIYF
TGTGCCAGCAGGGGAGGGGGTTCGGGTGGAAACACCATATATTTT
>-|TRBJ2-2|TRBV6-4|TRBD2
CASSEAGGTGELFF
TGTGCCAGCAGTGAGGCGGGGGGCACCGGGGAGCTGTTTTTT
>once|TRBJ2-1|TRBV7-2|-
CASSSRQDPYNEQFF
TGTGCCAGCAGCTCTCGACAGGACCCGTACAATGAGCAGTTCTTC
>few|TRBJ1-6|TRBV7-2|-
CASSLLSGQNYNSPLHF
TGTGCCAGCAGCTTACTAAGCGGACAGAATTATAATTCACCCCTCCACTTT
>-|TRBJ2-7|TRBV5-4|-
CASSGDEGGSYEQYF
TGTGCCAGCAGCGGGGATGAGGGAGGATCCTACGAGCAGTACTTC
>-|TRBJ1-5|TRBV19|TRBD1
CASKPGQYSNQPQHF
TGTGCCAGTAAACCGGGACAGTATAGCAATCAGCCCCAGCATTTT
>few|TRBJ2-7|TRBV7-6|-
CASSLSSREQYF
TGTGCCAGCAGCTTATCTAGCCGCGAGCAGTACTTC
>-|TRBJ2-7|TRBV7-6|-
CASSLETGSLYEQYF
TGTGCCAGCAGCTTGGAGACTGGTTCTCTCTACGAGCAGTACTTC
>-|TRBJ2-7|TRBV6-1|-
CASSEGLASYEQYF
TGTGCCAGCAGTGAAGGGCTAGCGTCCTACGAGCAGTACTTC
>-|TRBJ2-1|TRBV7-6|TRBD2
CASSSITSGGAYEQFF
TGTGCCAGCAGCTCCATAACTAGCGGGGGGGCATATGAGCAGTTCTTC
>-|TRBJ2-2|TRBV27|-
CASSLFSTGQPGELFF
TGTGCCAGCAGTTTATTCTCCACCGGACAACCCGGGGAGCTGTTTTTT
>-|TRBJ2-1|TRBV5-8|TRBD1
CASSLGVGQDLYNEQFF
TGTGCCAGCAGCTTGGGGGTTGGACAGGACCTCTACAATGAGCAGTTCTTC
>few|TRBJ1-6|TRBV5-1|TRBD1
CASSLGGTDHSPLHF
TGCGCCAGCAGCTTGGGTGGGACAGACCATTCACCCCTCCACTTT
>-|TRBJ2-7|TRBV13|TRBD1
CASSLGQGDYEQYF
TGTGCCAGCAGCTTGGGACAGGGGGACTACGAGCAGTACTTC
>-|TRBJ1-5|TRBV18|TRBD1
CASSPGTGINQPQHF
TGTGCCAGCTCACCAGGGACAGGGATCAATCAGCCCCAGCATTTT
>-|TRBJ1-5|TRBV9|-
CASSVAPEQPQHF
TGTGCCAGCAGCGTAGCCCCAGAACAGCCCCAGCATTTT
>-|TRBJ2-3|TRBV11-2|TRBD1
CASSLDIPGQGITQYF
TGTGCCAGCAGCTTAGATATTCCGGGACAGGGGATCACACAGTATTTT
>once|TRBJ1-4|TRBV7-2|TRBD1
CASSLEGTGVREKLFF
TGTGCCAGCAGCTTGGAGGGGACAGGGGTGCGGGAAAAACTGTTTTTT
>-|TRBJ2-2|TRBV10-3|-
CATGLLSGNTGELFF
TGTGCCACCGGTCTTTTGTCTGGGAACACCGGGGAGCTGTTTTTT
>-|TRBJ1-2|TRBV4-1|TRBD1
CASSQDLQGANNYGYTF
TGCGCCAGCAGCCAAGATCTGCAGGGGGCAAATAACTATGGCTACACCTTC
>few|TRBJ2-7|TRBV2|-
CASSTDTYEQYF
TGTGCCAGCAGTACGGACACTTACGAGCAGTACTTC
>few|TRBJ1-2|TRBV6-1|TRBD1
CASRDRMAYGYTF
TGTGCCAGTAGGGACAGGATGGCCTATGGCTACACCTTC
>-|TRBJ1-2|TRBV27|-
CASSLYQGNYGYTF
TGTGCCAGCAGTTTATACCAGGGAAACTATGGCTACACCTTC